The 2 T cell receptor beta chains below were found in one sample sequenced in a study of T-cell reconstitution after alpha-beta-depleted transplantation in children. Preparation of the TCRbeta library was carried out with unique molecular identifiers. TCRdb processed the PCR reads anew with MiXCR; each CDR3 protein has one entry. This table holds around 670,000 distinct CDR3 sequences, roughly 13% found once. The sequencing here drew on PBMCs, taken before TCRalphabeta/CD19-depleted stem cell transplant. The receptors derive from a girl aged 2-15 years with congenital amegakaryocytic thrombocytopenia, due to receive a stem cell transplant.

This clonotype has at least ten counts. This chain joins TRBV5-1 and TRBJ2-7, with D hard to call. This CDR3 comprises 12 residues. Trimming shortened V by 4 bases and J by 4 bases, and 9 bases separated the two germline ends. The germline V gene encodes CDR1 SGHRS and CDR2 YFSETQ. The CDR3 is CASSAVPYEQYF. CDR3 in DNA: TGCGCCAGCAGCGCCGTACCTTACGAGCAGTACTTC.

The chain has TRBV7-9 and TRBJ1-1; perhaps TRBD1 as D (5 bases). The germline V gene has CDR1 SEHNR and CDR2 FQNEAQ (reference sequence). Trimming removed 2 bases from V and 5 bases from J, with 15 bases in between. The CDR3 has 15 amino acids. The CDR3 nucleotides read TGTGCCAGCAGCTTAAGAGGGACTACGCGGACTGAAGCTTTCTTT. Protein sequence: CASSLRGTTRTEAFF.